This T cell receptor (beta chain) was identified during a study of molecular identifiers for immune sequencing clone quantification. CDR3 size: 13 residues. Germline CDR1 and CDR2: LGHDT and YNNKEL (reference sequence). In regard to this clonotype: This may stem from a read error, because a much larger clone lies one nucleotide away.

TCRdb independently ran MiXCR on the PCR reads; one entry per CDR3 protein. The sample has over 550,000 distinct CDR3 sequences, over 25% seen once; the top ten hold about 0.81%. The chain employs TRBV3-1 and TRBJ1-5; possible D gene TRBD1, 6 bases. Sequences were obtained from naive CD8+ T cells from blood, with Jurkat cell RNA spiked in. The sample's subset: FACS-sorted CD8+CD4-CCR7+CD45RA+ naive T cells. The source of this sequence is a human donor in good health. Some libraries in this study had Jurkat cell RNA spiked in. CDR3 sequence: CARSHPGDQPQHF. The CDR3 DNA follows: TGTGCCCGCAGCCACCCAGGGGATCAGCCCCAGCATTTT.